Listed below are T cell receptor beta chains from one sample, sequenced in a study of CD8 T cells in Susac syndrome. Each CDR3 protein gets one entry after TCRdb re-called the immunoSEQ multiplex PCR reads with MiXCR. This table holds 230,000 or so distinct CDR3 sequences, around 95% found once. The material sequenced was CD4+ T cells from PBMCs. These receptor sequences come from a human donor with multiple sclerosis. CDR3s include the opening cysteine and the closing phenylalanine or tryptophan. A D gene is named only where the DNA matches it firmly. Not every row has a clone size; where given, it reads once, few, many or a size class.

v_gene	d_gene	j_gene	abundance	CDR3aa	CDR3nt
TRBV5-6	.	TRBJ2-5	.	CASSFFGETQYF	TGTGCCAGCAGCTTTTTTGGAGAGACCCAGTACTTC
TRBV20-1	.	TRBJ2-7	.	CSASSGQSTYEQYF	TGCAGTGCTAGCTCAGGACAGTCTACCTACGAGCAGTACTTC
TRBV12-5	.	TRBJ2-1	.	CASGGPSDHEQFF	TGTGCTAGTGGTGGCCCCTCGGATCATGAGCAGTTCTTC
TRBV20-1	TRBD2	TRBJ2-7	.	CSARNSGGSYEQYF	TGCAGTGCTAGGAATAGCGGGGGGTCCTACGAGCAGTACTTC
TRBV6-2/TRBV6-3	TRBD2	TRBJ2-7	.	CASRPGGYEQYF	TGTGCCAGCAGACCGGGAGGCTACGAGCAGTACTTC
TRBV5-6	.	TRBJ2-5	few	CASSSPQETQYF	TGTGCCAGCAGCTCCCCCCAAGAGACCCAGTACTTC
TRBV5-6	.	TRBJ2-5	.	CASSLIESLVQETQYF	TGTGCCAGCAGCTTGATAGAATCTTTGGTCCAAGAGACCCAGTACTTC
TRBV10-3	.	TRBJ2-5	.	CAISESEWETQYF	TGTGCCATCAGTGAGTCTGAGTGGGAGACCCAGTACTTC
TRBV19	.	TRBJ2-6	.	CASSISRSGANVLTF	TGTGCCAGTAGTATAAGCCGCTCTGGGGCCAACGTCCTGACTTTC
TRBV20-1	TRBD1	TRBJ2-7	once	CSASKGAEQYF	TGCAGTGCTAGTAAGGGGGCCGAGCAGTACTTC
TRBV19	.	TRBJ2-1	.	CASSIIWENEQFF	TGTGCCAGTAGTATAATCTGGGAGAATGAGCAGTTCTTC
TRBV7-3	TRBD2	TRBJ2-7	.	CASSLSILAGADEQYF	TGTGCCAGCAGCCTCTCCATACTAGCGGGAGCTGACGAGCAGTACTTC
TRBV5-1	.	TRBJ1-1	.	CASTWGMSNTEAFF	TGCGCCAGCACCTGGGGGATGTCGAACACTGAAGCTTTCTTT
TRBV29-1	.	TRBJ2-2	.	CSVGFRARGGELFF	TGCAGCGTTGGGTTCAGGGCTCGAGGCGGGGAGCTGTTTTTT
TRBV7-9	.	TRBJ2-7	.	CASSRPGTDYEQYF	TGTGCCAGCAGCCGTCCCGGGACGGACTACGAGCAGTACTTC
TRBV6-6	TRBD1	TRBJ1-6	.	CASSYSRDRGNSPLHF	TGTGCCAGCAGTTACTCCCGCGACAGGGGTAATTCACCCCTCCACTTT
TRBV3-1	.	TRBJ1-2	.	CASSQAAGWNYGYTF	TGTGCCAGCAGCCAAGCGGCGGGATGGAACTATGGCTACACCTTC
TRBV5-6	TRBD2	TRBJ2-1	.	CASSSTSGAGSYNEQFF	TGTGCCAGCAGCTCGACTAGCGGGGCCGGTTCCTACAATGAGCAGTTCTTC
TRBV4-1	.	TRBJ2-2	.	CASSQDRVIGELFF	TGCGCCAGCAGCCAAGATCGAGTGATAGGGGAGCTGTTTTTT
TRBV20-1	.	TRBJ2-5	.	CSADEGSGQETQYF	TGCAGTGCAGACGAGGGGTCAGGGCAAGAGACCCAGTACTTC